The subject of this entry is one TCR beta chain. The repertoire was sequenced with immunoSEQ multiplex PCR; TCRdb's copy has only in-frame clones and lacks some. The sample shows 50,000 to 75,000 clones, around 93% of them seen only once. The record originates from a study of technical replicates of blood from several donors. Trimming stripped 4 bases from V and 3 bases from J, with 10 bases between. CDR1 and CDR2 from the germline V gene are SGHVS and FQNEAQ. The length of the CDR3 is 14 residues. The V call is TRBV7-8, the J call TRBJ2-1; no firm D call. This clonotype originated in a human donor in good health. Some clones in this sample may be carry-over from other donors' samples. Sequencing was done on a sample of PBMCs. Here the CDR3 DNA reads TGTGCCAGCAGCTCCTTAACCTACTACAATGAGCAGTTCTTC. Its translation is CASSSLTYYNEQFF.